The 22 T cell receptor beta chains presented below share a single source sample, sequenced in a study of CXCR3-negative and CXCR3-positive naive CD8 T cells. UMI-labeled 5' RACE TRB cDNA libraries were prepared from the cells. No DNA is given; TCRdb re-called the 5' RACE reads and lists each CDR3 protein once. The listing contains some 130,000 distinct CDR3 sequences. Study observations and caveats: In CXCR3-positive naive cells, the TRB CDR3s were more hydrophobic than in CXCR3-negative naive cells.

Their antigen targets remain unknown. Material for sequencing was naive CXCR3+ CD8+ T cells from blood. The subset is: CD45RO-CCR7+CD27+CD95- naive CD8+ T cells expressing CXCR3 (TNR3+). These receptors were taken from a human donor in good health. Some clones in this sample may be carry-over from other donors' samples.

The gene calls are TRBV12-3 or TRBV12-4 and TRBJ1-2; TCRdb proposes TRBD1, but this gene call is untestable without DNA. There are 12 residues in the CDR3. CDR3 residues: CASSSQGRGYTF.

This CDR3 is CASSQRVGRRNQPQHF. The rearrangement joins TRBV28 to TRBJ1-5; TCRdb proposes TRBD1, but this gene call is untestable without DNA. In germline, CDR1 is MDHEN, CDR2 SYDVKM. The CDR3 is 16 amino acids. Together with reference TRBV28 and TRBJ1-5, the CDR3 gives the full variable domain: DVKVTQSSRYLVKRTGEKVFLECVQDMDHENMFWYRQDPGLGLRLIYFSYDVKMKEKGDIPEGYSVSREKKERFSLILESASTNQTSMYLCASSQRVGRRNQPQHFGDGTRLSIL.

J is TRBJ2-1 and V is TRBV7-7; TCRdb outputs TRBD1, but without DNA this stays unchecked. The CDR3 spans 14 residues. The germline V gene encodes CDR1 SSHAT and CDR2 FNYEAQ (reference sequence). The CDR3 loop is CASSPQGAFVGQFF.

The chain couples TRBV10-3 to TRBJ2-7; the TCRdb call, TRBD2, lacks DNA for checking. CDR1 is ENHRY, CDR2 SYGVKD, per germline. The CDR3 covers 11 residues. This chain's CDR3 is CASGGPYEQYF.

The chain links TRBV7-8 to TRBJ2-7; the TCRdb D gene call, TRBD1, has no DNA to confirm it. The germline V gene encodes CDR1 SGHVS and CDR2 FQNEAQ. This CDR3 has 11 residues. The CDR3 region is CASSTRGEQYF.

CDR3 region: CAISESDRGPPTDTQYF. The chain carries TRBV10-3 and TRBJ2-3; absent DNA, TCRdb's TRBD1 call cannot be checked. Germline-derived CDR1 and CDR2 are ENHRY and SYGVKD. This CDR3 has 17 residues.

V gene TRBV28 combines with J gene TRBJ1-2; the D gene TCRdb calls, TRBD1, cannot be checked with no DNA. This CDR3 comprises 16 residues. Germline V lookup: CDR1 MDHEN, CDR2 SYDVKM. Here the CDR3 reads CASSPLYRGRNYGYTF.

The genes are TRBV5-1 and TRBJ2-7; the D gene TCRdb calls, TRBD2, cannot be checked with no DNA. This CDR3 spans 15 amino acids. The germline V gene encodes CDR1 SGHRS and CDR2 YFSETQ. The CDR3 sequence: CASSLTSGSNYEQYF.

CDR3 protein: CASSYPIWTSGAYNEQFF. The V gene is TRBV6-6, the J gene TRBJ2-1; TCRdb designates TRBD2, a call that cannot be tested without DNA. From germline, CDR1 is MNHNY and CDR2 SVGAGI (reference sequence). This CDR3 comprises 18 residues.

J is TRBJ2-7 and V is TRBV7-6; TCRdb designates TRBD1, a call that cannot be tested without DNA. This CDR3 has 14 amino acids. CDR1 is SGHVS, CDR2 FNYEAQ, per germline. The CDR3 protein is CASSLFGGTYEQYF.

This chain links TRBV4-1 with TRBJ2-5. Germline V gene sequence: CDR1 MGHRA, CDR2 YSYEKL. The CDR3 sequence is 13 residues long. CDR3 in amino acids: CASAGWQQETQYF.

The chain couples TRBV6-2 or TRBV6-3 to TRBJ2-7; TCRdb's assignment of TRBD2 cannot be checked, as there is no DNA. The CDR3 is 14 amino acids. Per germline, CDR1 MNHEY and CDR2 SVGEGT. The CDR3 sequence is CASSLGGQNYEQYF.

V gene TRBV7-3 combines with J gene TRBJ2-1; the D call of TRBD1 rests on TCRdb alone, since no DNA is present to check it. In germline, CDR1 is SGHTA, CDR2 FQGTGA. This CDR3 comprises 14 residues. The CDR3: CASSLAGGRNEQFF.

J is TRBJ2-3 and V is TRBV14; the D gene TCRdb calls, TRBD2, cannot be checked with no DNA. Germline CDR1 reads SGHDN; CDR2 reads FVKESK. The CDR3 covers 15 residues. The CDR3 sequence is CASSLSSFGTDTQYF.

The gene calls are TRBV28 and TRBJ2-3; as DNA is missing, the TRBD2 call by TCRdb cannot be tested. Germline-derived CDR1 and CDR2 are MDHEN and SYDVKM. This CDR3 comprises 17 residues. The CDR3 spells CASSPLGLAGVRDTQYF.

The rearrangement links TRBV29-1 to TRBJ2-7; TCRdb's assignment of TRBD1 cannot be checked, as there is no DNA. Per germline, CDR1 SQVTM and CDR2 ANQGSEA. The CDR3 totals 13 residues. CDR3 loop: CSVDAGSGYEQYF.

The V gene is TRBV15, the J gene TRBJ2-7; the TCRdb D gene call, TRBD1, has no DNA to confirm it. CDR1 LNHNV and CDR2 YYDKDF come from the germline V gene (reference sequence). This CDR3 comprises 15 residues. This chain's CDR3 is CATSRDLGTNDEQYF.

CDR3 amino acids: CASSYADANEQFF. The genes are TRBV6-5 and TRBJ2-1. The V gene's germline CDR1 is MNHEY and CDR2 SVGAGI. This CDR3 is built from 13 residues.

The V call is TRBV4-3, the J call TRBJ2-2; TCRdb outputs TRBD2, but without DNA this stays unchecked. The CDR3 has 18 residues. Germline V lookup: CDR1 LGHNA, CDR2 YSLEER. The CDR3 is CASSHEGLAGYNTGELFF.

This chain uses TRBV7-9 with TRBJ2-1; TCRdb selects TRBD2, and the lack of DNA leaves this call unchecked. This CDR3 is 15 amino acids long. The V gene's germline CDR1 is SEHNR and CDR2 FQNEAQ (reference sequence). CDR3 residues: CASSRRGGPYNEQFF.

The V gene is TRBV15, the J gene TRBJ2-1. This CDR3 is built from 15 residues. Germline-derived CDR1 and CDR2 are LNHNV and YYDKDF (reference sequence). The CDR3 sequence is CATSRVTSSYNEQFF.

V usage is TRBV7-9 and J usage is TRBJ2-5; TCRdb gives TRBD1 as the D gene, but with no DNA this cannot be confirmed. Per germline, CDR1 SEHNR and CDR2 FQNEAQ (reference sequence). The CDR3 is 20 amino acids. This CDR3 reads CASSPPLPTGTDIYQESQYF.